The rows below give T cell receptor beta chains drawn from one sample of a study of T cell changes during pregnancy in multiple sclerosis. The assay was immunoSEQ multiplex PCR, and TCRdb's table has in-frame clones only and misses some. The sample lists tens of thousands of clones; about 91% were seen once. The sample in question was CD8+ T cells from peripheral blood mononuclear cells, obtained before pregnancy. The receptors were sampled from a female donor with multiple sclerosis, enrolled in a pregnancy study. The conserved cysteine and the conserved F or W are not part of the CDR3 here. The order of the fields is D gene, J gene, V gene, CDR3 protein. A D gene is named only where the DNA matches it firmly.

TRBD2,TRBJ2-7,TRBV9,ASSEAGGSYEQY
NA,TRBJ2-7,TRBV11-2,ASSPLRGLSYEQY
TRBD1,TRBJ1-6,TRBV7-9,ASSLGDRDYNSPLH
NA,TRBJ2-2,TRBV4-1,ASTDSRGELF
TRBD2,TRBJ2-1,TRBV9,ASSGAPGRALSPDNEQF
NA,TRBJ1-1,TRBV4-1,ASSQEQGPMNTEAF
TRBD1,TRBJ2-3,TRBV27,ASSFLGQGTADTQY
NA,TRBJ2-7,TRBV7-6,ASSNEGGMPNEQY
NA,NA,TRBV14,ASSQDDGGGYEQY
TRBD1,TRBJ2-7,TRBV5-6,ASSPSGTGLTYEQY
TRBD1,TRBJ2-7,TRBV19,ASAWGQGSSYEQY
NA,TRBJ2-3,TRBV2,ASVSGNTDTQY
TRBD2,TRBJ2-5,TRBV19,ASSIWASGGGKETQY
NA,TRBJ1-2,TRBV2,ASKEDYGYT
NA,TRBJ2-7,TRBV7-9,ASSLDFSYEQY
TRBD2,TRBJ2-1,TRBV9,ASSQSFSGGYNEQF
TRBD1,TRBJ1-2,TRBV2,ASSAADREDFGGYT
TRBD1,TRBJ1-4,TRBV5-5,ASRNVGQGYATNEKLF
NA,TRBJ2-7,TRBV5-1,ASSLEPVTYEQY
NA,TRBJ1-1,TRBV9,ASSVSGAPEAF
NA,TRBJ2-1,TRBV15,ATAKGGEQF
NA,TRBJ2-5,TRBV9,ASSVSGTEQETQY
TRBD1,TRBJ2-7,TRBV6-5,ASSSPGQASYEQY
NA,TRBJ2-1,TRBV4-1,ASSQGAPYNEQF
NA,TRBJ1-6,TRBV6-4,ASSGPRADPIGSPLH
TRBD2,TRBJ2-5,TRBV14,ASSQVTSVKETQY
NA,TRBJ1-2,TRBV13,ASSQGQYYGYT
TRBD1,TRBJ2-2,TRBV7-6,ASSLVGQGETGELF